Each of the 29 T cell receptor beta chains below was sequenced from the same sample in a study of blood T cell repertoires in COVID-19. The method was immunoSEQ multiplex PCR; TCRdb's version includes in-frame clones alone and lacks a portion of them. The table has a few hundred thousand clones, around 90% seen once. The sample was peripheral blood. The receptors originated from a man between 18 and 35 years old who had recovered from COVID-19.

On this clone itself: The same CDR3 can be traced to other DNA sequences in this sample. V usage is TRBV11-2 and J usage is TRBJ1-1; 8 bases align to TRBD1. The germline gives CDR1 SGHAT, CDR2 FQNNGV. The CDR3 has 14 residues. V shed 1 base and J 4 bases; nucleotides not matched to a gene: 2. Here the CDR3 DNA reads TGTGCCAGCAGCTTAGGACAGGGGCGCACTGAAGCTTTCTTT. It codes for CASSLGQGRTEAFF.

This chain connects TRBV12-3 or TRBV12-4 to TRBJ1-1; D ambiguous. This CDR3 comprises 11 residues. Trimming cost V 6 bases and J 5 bases, with 7 bases left between them. The CDR3 bases are TGTGCCAGCAGGGAGAGGACTGAAGCTTTCTTT. Its protein is CASRERTEAFF.

This rearrangement joins TRBV6-5 to TRBJ1-4, with no clear D. This CDR3 spans 12 amino acids. The V end lost 10 bases, the J end lost 0 bases, and 6 bases lay between the germline ends. Germline-derived CDR1 and CDR2 are MNHEY and SVGAGI. CDR3 nucleotide sequence: TGTGCCACCGGTGCAACTAATGAAAAACTGTTTTTT. The encoded protein is CATGATNEKLFF.

The V and J genes are TRBV19 and TRBJ2-7; the match to TRBD1 covers 7 bases. V dropped 0 bases and J dropped 1; count of bases not matched to a gene: 9. Germline CDR1 LNHDA, CDR2 SQIVND (reference sequence). The CDR3 contains 17 residues. CDR3 nucleotide sequence: TGTGCCAGTAGTATAGATAGAGGGACAGAGCTTTCCTACGAGCAGTACTTC. This gives the protein CASSIDRGTELSYEQYF.

This chain links TRBV5-1 with TRBJ1-4; TRBD1 matches at 9 bases. Trimming took 3 bases from V and 5 from J; bases not matched to a gene: 2. Germline lookup yields CDR1 SGHRS and CDR2 YFSETQ. CDR3 length: 14 residues. Written as DNA, the CDR3 is TGCGCCAGCAGCTGGGGGACAGGGAATGAAAAACTGTTTTTT. It encodes CASSWGTGNEKLFF.

The gene calls are TRBV6-2 or TRBV6-3 and TRBJ2-1, with a weak D call TRBD2 (5 bases). Per the germline V gene, CDR1 is MNHEY and CDR2 is SVGEGT. V was cut by 2 bases and J by 1 base, with 6 bases left in between. The CDR3 has 14 residues. CDR3 protein: CASSYEGSYNEQFF. The CDR3 coding sequence is TGTGCCAGCAGTTACGAGGGTTCCTACAATGAGCAGTTCTTC.

The chain is built from TRBV27 and TRBJ1-6; D perhaps matches TRBD1 (6 bases). Germline assignment: CDR1 MNHEY and CDR2 SMNVEV (reference sequence). The germline V and J ends were trimmed by 2 bases and 0 bases, with 8 bases remaining between them. The CDR3 contains 16 residues. The CDR3 nucleotides are TGTGCCAGCAGTTTAAGGGGGAGCTCCTATAATTCACCCCTCCACTTT. This translates into CASSLRGSSYNSPLHF.

V and J are TRBV19 and TRBJ2-7, with D possibly TRBD1 on 7 matching bases. The V end lost 6 bases, the J end lost 6 bases, and 15 bases lay between the germline ends. This CDR3 comprises 13 residues. Germline V gene data show CDR1 as LNHDA and CDR2 as SQIVND (reference sequence). The CDR3: CASSHGTAGEQYF. CDR3 nucleotides: TGTGCCAGTAGCCACGGGACAGCGGGCGAGCAGTACTTC.

The chain couples TRBV11-1 to TRBJ2-7; possibly TRBD1 for D (5 bases). The CDR3 runs to 12 residues. Germline assignment: CDR1 SGHAT and CDR2 FQDESV (reference sequence). V lost 8 bases to trimming and J lost 7 bases, with 15 bases between them. CDR3 residues: CASGPQGREQYF. The CDR3 DNA reads as TGTGCCAGCGGCCCGCAGGGAAGAGAGCAGTACTTC.

The chain has TRBV5-1 and TRBJ2-7, with 9 bases aligning to TRBD1. The CDR3 has 18 amino acids. V lost 4 bases to trimming and J lost 0 bases; unmatched junction nucleotides: 14. The germline CDR1 and CDR2 sequences are SGHRS and YFSETQ. The CDR3 loop is CASSDPGQGPTYSYEQYF. Written as DNA, the CDR3 is TGCGCCAGCAGCGATCCGGGACAGGGCCCGACTTACTCCTACGAGCAGTACTTC.

The chain links TRBV18 to TRBJ2-7, with 8 bases aligning to TRBD1. The V gene end was trimmed by 6 bases and the J gene end by 5 bases; junction bases not matched to a gene: 12. CDR1 is KGHSH, CDR2 LQKENI, per germline. This CDR3 is 15 amino acids long. The CDR3 nucleotides read TGTGCCAGCTCGCCCCGGGCACCGACAGGGGACGAGCAGTACTTC. As protein: CASSPRAPTGDEQYF.

This clone appeared a few times. The V and J genes are TRBV5-4 and TRBJ1-2, with 8 bases aligning to TRBD1. The V segment lost 7 bases and the J segment 7 bases; nucleotides outside the gene matches: 6. Germline-derived CDR1 and CDR2 are SGHNT and YYREEE (reference sequence). The CDR3 extends over 12 amino acids. Written as DNA, the CDR3 is TGTGCCAGCTTTCGGACAGGGTTTGGCTACACCTTC. Translating it yields CASFRTGFGYTF.

The chain recombines TRBV7-2 with TRBJ2-7; D may be TRBD2 (6 bases). The CDR3 length is 12 residues. Looked up from germline, CDR1 is SGHTA and CDR2 is FQGNSA. Between the trimmed V and J ends, which lost 8 bases and 7 bases, there was a span of 15 bases. CDR3 nucleotides: TGTGCCAGCTCTTATAGCGGCTTTGAGCAGTACTTC. This encodes CASSYSGFEQYF.

The chain carries TRBV7-3 and TRBJ1-1, with D possibly being TRBD1 (6 bases). V lost 1 base and J lost 4, with 13 bases in between. The CDR3 consists of 15 residues. Germline-derived CDR1 and CDR2 are SGHTA and FQGTGA. This CDR3 is CASSLIKQGSTEAFF. Written as DNA, the CDR3 is TGTGCCAGCAGCTTAATTAAGCAGGGGAGCACTGAAGCTTTCTTT.

V usage is TRBV10-2 and J usage is TRBJ2-7; maybe TRBD2 (5 bases). The CDR3 runs to 14 residues. Germline-derived CDR1 and CDR2 are WSHSY and SAAADI. The V gene lost 7 bases and the J gene lost 0 bases, with 13 bases spanning the gap. The CDR3 DNA reads TGCGCCAGCACCCCCCGGGGAGTCTCCTACGAGCAGTACTTC. As protein: CASTPRGVSYEQYF.

The chain combines TRBV2 with TRBJ2-1; maybe TRBD2 (5 bases). This CDR3 has 11 residues. Looked up from germline, CDR1 is SNHLY and CDR2 is FYNNEI. Trimming left V 6 bases short and J 8 bases short, with 8 bases between. The CDR3 coding sequence is TGTGCCAGCAGGCGGGTCGATGAGCAGTTCTTC. As protein: CASRRVDEQFF.

This clone was observed once. The chain has TRBV19 and TRBJ1-4; no firm D call. There are 14 residues in the CDR3. V was clipped by 7 bases and J by 3 bases, with 12 bases between them. Germline-derived CDR1 and CDR2 are LNHDA and SQIVND (reference sequence). The CDR3 spells CASTRTPANEKLFF. The DNA for the CDR3 is TGTGCCAGTACTCGGACTCCGGCTAATGAAAAACTGTTTTTT.

This chain uses TRBV19 with TRBJ1-4; D not certain. This CDR3 contains 16 residues. The ends were cut back, 5 bases at V and 2 bases at J, with 15 bases in the middle. Looked up from germline, CDR1 is LNHDA and CDR2 is SQIVND (reference sequence). CDR3 in amino acids: CASSAYALSTNEKLFF. In DNA, the CDR3 is TGTGCCAGTAGTGCATACGCACTTAGTACTAATGAAAAACTGTTTTTT.

The chain couples TRBV11-2 to TRBJ2-3; possible D gene TRBD1, 6 bases. Germline loops: CDR1 SGHAT, CDR2 FQNNGV. The CDR3 is 15 residues long. Trimming cost V 5 bases and J 0 bases, with 12 bases left between them. The CDR3 sequence: CASSHGQLSTDTQYF. The DNA for the CDR3 is TGTGCCAGCAGCCATGGACAGCTTAGCACAGATACGCAGTATTTT.

The CDR3 coding sequence is TGTGCCAGCAGCCAACCATACAGGGATCCCTACAATGAGCAGTTCTTC. Amino acids: CASSQPYRDPYNEQFF. The gene calls are TRBV3-1 (or the pseudogene TRBV3-2) and TRBJ2-1; D may be TRBD1 (6 bases). Trimming removed 2 bases at V and 2 bases at J, with 13 bases between. This CDR3 is built from 16 residues. The germline V gene has CDR1 LGHDT and CDR2 YNNKEL (reference sequence).

The rearrangement uses TRBV4-1 and TRBJ1-6, with D uncertain. CDR3 size: 15 residues. Germline CDR1 and CDR2: MGHRA and YSYEKL. V dropped 4 bases and J dropped 4 bases, with 11 bases sitting between them. CDR3 sequence reads: CASSPTHGYNSPLHF. The CDR3 DNA is TGCGCCAGCAGCCCTACGCACGGTTATAATTCACCCCTCCACTTT.

The V gene is TRBV6-5, the J gene TRBJ1-5; D is undetermined. The CDR3 extends over 15 amino acids. The germline CDR1 and CDR2 sequences are MNHEY and SVGAGI. The V end lost 8 bases, the J end lost 2 bases, and 16 bases lay between the germline ends. The CDR3 is CASVLALQGNQPQHF. CDR3 sequence (DNA): TGTGCCAGCGTGCTTGCCCTCCAGGGCAATCAGCCCCAGCATTTT.

The genes are TRBV4-1 and TRBJ1-1, with unresolved D. Germline V gene data show CDR1 as MGHRA and CDR2 as YSYEKL. This CDR3 has 18 residues. V was cut by 0 bases and J by 0 bases, with 17 bases left in between. CDR3 protein: CASSQDWPVLAMNTEAFF. The CDR3 DNA reads TGCGCCAGCAGCCAAGATTGGCCTGTCCTAGCCATGAACACTGAAGCTTTCTTT.

The chain employs TRBV9 and TRBJ2-1; D may be TRBD1 (5 bases). Germline values: CDR1 SGDLS, CDR2 YYNGEE. The CDR3 runs 13 residues. V lost 0 bases and J 7 bases, leaving 8 bases between the germline ends. CDR3 coding DNA: TGTGCCAGCAGCGTAGGACAGACGAATGAGCAGTTCTTC. Its protein is CASSVGQTNEQFF. Full variable domain (rest looked up from reference TRBV9 and TRBJ2-1): DSGVTQTPKHLITATGQRVTLRCSPRSGDLSVYWYQQSLDQGLQFLIQYYNGEERAKGNILERFSAQQFPDLHSELNLSSLELGDSALYFCASSVGQTNEQFFGPGTRLTVL.

The V call is TRBV18, the J call TRBJ2-7; D remains ambiguous. Germline V gene sequence: CDR1 KGHSH, CDR2 LQKENI. This CDR3 spans 13 amino acids. V was trimmed by 1 base and J by 5 bases, leaving 9 bases between them. CDR3 in amino acids: CASSPLKEDEQYF. The DNA for the CDR3 is TGTGCCAGCTCACCACTAAAAGAGGACGAGCAGTACTTC.

This clone was seen a single time. This CDR3 is also generated by other DNA sequences in the sample. J is TRBJ2-7 and V is TRBV7-9; 7 positions agree with TRBD1. V was pared by 2 bases and J by 3 bases, with 4 bases of the junction left unmatched. The CDR3 consists of 14 residues. Looked up from germline, CDR1 is SEHNR and CDR2 is FQNEAQ (reference sequence). The CDR3 loop reads CASSLTGVFYEQYF. The CDR3 DNA is TGTGCCAGCAGCTTAACAGGGGTATTCTACGAGCAGTACTTC.

The CDR3 here is CASSQGLAVQETQYF. CDR3 bases: TGCGCCAGCAGCCAGGGACTAGCGGTTCAAGAGACCCAGTACTTC. J is TRBJ2-5 and V is TRBV5-1; 11 nucleotides align to TRBD2. The ends lost 4 bases at V and 2 bases at J; junction bases unmatched: 4. Germline-derived CDR1 and CDR2 are SGHRS and YFSETQ. The CDR3 runs 15 residues.

This chain links TRBV12-5 with TRBJ1-4; the D is unclear. The CDR3 sequence is 13 residues long. CDR1 and CDR2 from the germline V gene are LGHNT and FRNRAP. The V end lost 4 bases, the J end lost 8 bases, and 11 bases lay between the germline ends. CDR3 sequence (DNA): TGTGCTAGTGGTTCCCCCGGCAGGGAAAAACTGTTTTTT. Its protein product is CASGSPGREKLFF.

J is TRBJ2-3 and V is TRBV7-6, with 7 bases lining up with TRBD2. This CDR3 has 17 amino acids. The V and J ends lost 5 bases and 5 bases, in that order; junction bases with no gene match: 16. Germline values: CDR1 SGHVS, CDR2 FNYEAQ. The CDR3 reads CASSRWGEREVKDTQYF. CDR3 coding DNA: TGTGCCAGCAGCCGGTGGGGGGAGCGGGAAGTGAAAGATACGCAGTATTTT.